This T cell receptor (beta chain) was obtained from a study of T cell repertoires in cytomegalovirus infection. On the study more broadly: It was the public TCR beta signatures that indicated both CMV infection and matching HLA type.

TCRdb analysed the reads with MiXCR anew, one entry per CDR3 protein. Of 200,000 to 300,000 distinct CDR3 sequences detected, roughly 15% appear once; the ten largest clones hold about 10%. This clonotype occurred many times. Its matching antigen is unknown. Overall study findings and caveats: There were HLA-C-restricted CMV-specific TCR beta clonotypes dominating the ex vivo response.

CDR1 and CDR2 (germline): SGHVS, FQNEAQ. The CDR3 loop spans 14 amino acids. V lost 1 base and J 6 bases, leaving 13 bases between the germline ends. Specimen: PBMCs. The genes are TRBV7-8 and TRBJ2-7; TRBD2 is a possible D gene (5 bases). The receptor's source is a human donor in good health (CMV status not recorded). Some clones in this sample may be carry-over from other donors' samples. DNA for the CDR3: TGTGCCAGCAGCTTAGGTCTGAGGGATCTCGAGCAGTACTTC. It yields the protein CASSLGLRDLEQYF.